Below are 28 T cell receptor beta chains sequenced from a single sample in a study of regulatory T cells in long-lasting Graves disease. Library construction for TCR beta used iRepertoire HTBI primers and Arm-PCR of CDR3 regions. Each CDR3 protein is one row after TCRdb ran MiXCR on the multiplex PCR reads. This sample has about 520,000 distinct CDR3 sequences, with 9.5% to 15% found just once. Time point given: newly diagnosed GD, antithyroid drugs for less than 3 months. The TCR library was prepared using RNA isolated from PBMCs. This sample also appeared in a second study, on T cells in Graves' hyperthyroidism and ophthalmopathy.

Material: peripheral blood mononuclear cells (PBMCs), obtained at new diagnosis, from a patient treated with antithyroid drugs. These TCRs come from a young woman with Graves disease.

This clonotype was counted ten times or more. The chain links TRBV2 to TRBJ1-5, with D unclear. This CDR3 is built from 15 residues. Trimming shortened V by 6 bases and J by 4 bases, and 16 bases separated the two germline ends. Germline CDR1 SNHLY, CDR2 FYNNEI. The CDR3 region has the DNA TGTGCCAGCAGCCCAACCCCCGGGGAAAATCAGCCCCAGCATTTT. The encoded protein is CASSPTPGENQPQHF.

This clonotype appeared many times. The chain employs TRBV11-2 and TRBJ2-3; 7 nucleotides line up with TRBD2. V lost 5 bases, J lost 2 bases, and 7 bases stayed unmatched. This CDR3 comprises 15 residues. Germline CDR1 is SGHAT and CDR2 is FQNNGV. CDR3 residues: CASSIHSGLTDTQYF. CDR3 nucleotide sequence: TGTGCCAGCAGCATACATAGCGGGCTCACAGATACGCAGTATTTT.

This clonotype was seen repeatedly, ten times or more. The chain combines TRBV9 with TRBJ2-1, with TRBD2 identical over 14 bases. After removal of 2 bases from V and 8 bases from J, the junction contained 6 bases not matched to a gene. The length of the CDR3 is 16 residues. The V gene's germline CDR1 is SGDLS and CDR2 YYNGEE. The CDR3 DNA reads as TGTGCCAGCAGCGTCTCCGGGACTAGCGGGAGCGATGAGCAGTTCTTC. This translates into CASSVSGTSGSDEQFF.

This clonotype was observed at least ten times. The CDR3 spells CASSIGQDINYGYTF. The CDR3 DNA reads TGTGCCAGTAGTATTGGACAGGACATTAACTATGGCTACACCTTC. The rearrangement links TRBV19 to TRBJ1-2; the match to TRBD1 covers 7 bases. V lost 3 bases to trimming and J lost 1 base; unmatched junction nucleotides: 5. This CDR3 is built from 15 residues. The germline V gene has CDR1 LNHDA and CDR2 SQIVND (reference sequence).

This clonotype was seen many times. This sequence joins TRBV7-2 and TRBJ2-7; D remains unclear. The CDR3 spans 15 residues. The V and J ends lost 5 bases and 4 bases respectively, with 18 bases between them. Germline V gene sequence: CDR1 SGHTA, CDR2 FQGNSA. The CDR3 DNA is TGTGCCAGCAGCACCAGGCAAAAAGGGATATACGAGCAGTACTTC. This gives the protein CASSTRQKGIYEQYF.

This clonotype was recorded at least ten times. The CDR3: CASSFTEGPGLAGTDTQYF. For the CDR3, the DNA is TGTGCCAGCAGCTTCACCGAGGGTCCGGGACTAGCGGGCACAGATACGCAGTATTTT. This chain links TRBV11-2 with TRBJ2-3, with TRBD2 matching 11 bases. V gave up 3 bases and J gave up 1 base; unmatched junction bases: 12. CDR1 is SGHAT, CDR2 FQNNGV, per germline. The CDR3 runs 19 residues. Combining the CDR3 with reference TRBV11-2 and TRBJ2-3 gives the whole variable domain EAGVAQSPRYKIIEKRQSVAFWCNPISGHATLYWYQQILGQGPKLLIQFQNNGVVDDSQLPKDRFSAERLKGVDSTLKIQPAKLEDSAVYLCASSFTEGPGLAGTDTQYFGPGTRLTVL.

Worth noting for this clonotype: This may be a read error: a much more frequent sequence differs by one nucleotide. The rearrangement uses TRBV2 and TRBJ2-7; 11 bases are shared with TRBD2. Trimming took 0 bases from V and 10 from J; bases not matched to a gene: 11. The CDR3 is 16 amino acids. The germline CDR1 and CDR2 sequences are SNHLY and FYNNEI. The CDR3, as DNA: TGTGCCAGCAGTGAAGCCTGGGGACTAGCGGAAGTACGACAGTACTTC. Its protein product is CASSEAWGLAEVRQYF.

The chain links TRBV4-3 to TRBJ2-5; a weak D match, TRBD1 (5 bases). Between the trimmed V and J ends, which lost 3 bases and 5 bases, there was a span of 13 bases. Germline V gene data show CDR1 as LGHNA and CDR2 as YSLEER. The CDR3 runs 14 residues. The CDR3 sequence is CASSQTRTLETQYF. In nucleotides, the CDR3 is TGCGCCAGCAGCCAGACCAGGACACTGGAGACCCAGTACTTC.

The J gene is TRBJ1-4, the V gene TRBV20-1; D gene uncertain. The CDR3 spans 14 residues. The germline V gene has CDR1 DFQATT and CDR2 SNEGSKA (reference sequence). V was cut by 1 base and J by 3 bases, with 9 bases left in between. The DNA of the CDR3 is TGCAGTGCTAGAGTGGCATACTCTAATGAAAAACTGTTTTTT. Protein: CSARVAYSNEKLFF.

This CDR3 reads CASSQDLARSATQYF. The CDR3, as DNA: TGTGCCAGCAGCCAAGATCTAGCTCGGTCAGCGACCCAGTACTTC. The V gene is TRBV3-1, the J gene TRBJ2-5; maybe TRBD2 (5 bases). Between the trimmed V and J ends, which lost 0 bases and 7 bases, there was a span of 15 bases. CDR3 size: 15 residues. The germline V gene encodes CDR1 LGHDT and CDR2 YNNKEL (reference sequence).

V usage is TRBV29-1 and J usage is TRBJ1-2; 8 bases match TRBD1. The ends lost 4 bases at V and 7 bases at J; junction bases unmatched: 5. The CDR3 totals 12 residues. Germline CDR1 SQVTM, CDR2 ANQGSEA. The CDR3 nucleotides are TGCAGCGTTGCGACAGGGGATATTGGCTACACCTTC. As protein: CSVATGDIGYTF.

This clonotype was seen only a few times. The conserved phenylalanine or tryptophan is not found at the CDR3 terminus, so this likely reflects a read error. This chain uses TRBV4-1 with TRBJ2-7; weak D call: TRBD1 (5 bases). This CDR3 has 13 amino acids. V was shortened by 4 bases and J by 5 bases, with 12 bases between the two germline ends. Per germline, CDR1 MGHRA and CDR2 YSYEKL. The CDR3 DNA sequence: TGCGCCAGCAGCCCCGAAGGGGTTCACGAGCAGTACCTC. This translates into CASSPEGVHEQYL.

This clonotype appeared many times. This chain uses TRBV27 with TRBJ2-3; D is ambiguous. Germline assignment: CDR1 MNHEY and CDR2 SMNVEV (reference sequence). This CDR3 comprises 16 residues. Trimming shortened V by 6 bases and J by 2 bases, and 18 bases separated the two germline ends. The CDR3 DNA sequence: TGTGCCAGCAGCTCCTCGGGCGATGGGTACACAGATACGCAGTATTTT. It translates to CASSSSGDGYTDTQYF.

This clonotype was seen at least ten times. J is TRBJ1-1 and V is TRBV29-1, with no clear D. CDR1 is SQVTM and CDR2 is ANQGSEA in the germline V gene. V shed 4 bases and J shed 0 bases, with 6 bases lying between them. The CDR3 is 12 amino acids. In nucleotides, the CDR3 is TGCAGCGTTGTGGGAATGAACACTGAAGCTTTCTTT. Its translation: CSVVGMNTEAFF.

This clonotype occurred many times. V is TRBV30 and J is TRBJ1-5; perhaps TRBD1 as D (5 bases). CDR3 length: 15 residues. CDR1 and CDR2 (germline): GTSNPN, SVGIG (reference sequence). Trimming stripped 0 bases from V and 12 bases from J, with 21 bases between. This chain's CDR3 is CAWSVLGQGRSHQHF. The CDR3 nucleotides are TGTGCCTGGAGTGTACTAGGGCAGGGCAGATCTCACCAGCATTTT.

The V gene is TRBV5-1, the J gene TRBJ2-1; TRBD2 aligns across 7 bases. The CDR3 contains 17 residues. CDR1 is SGHRS, CDR2 YFSETQ, per germline. Germline trimming cut 5 bases from V and 4 bases from J; bases unmatched to any gene: 15. This CDR3 is CASSSLPRASGYNEQFF. Here the CDR3 DNA reads TGCGCCAGCAGTTCCCTGCCCAGGGCTAGCGGATACAATGAGCAGTTCTTC. The full variable domain, completed using reference TRBV5-1 and TRBJ2-1, is KAGVTQTPRYLIKTRGQQVTLSCSPISGHRSVSWYQQTPGQGLQFLFEYFSETQRNKGNFPGRFSGRQFSNSRSEMNVSTLELGDSALYLCASSSLPRASGYNEQFFGPGTRLTVL.

This clonotype came up many times. The genes are TRBV12-3 or TRBV12-4 and TRBJ2-1; D is possibly TRBD1 (6 bases). The germline V and J ends were trimmed by 7 bases and 7 bases, with 17 bases remaining between them. The CDR3 covers 14 residues. The CDR3 DNA sequence: TGTGCCAGCACCTTGGGGGACACAGGGAATGAGCAGTTCTTC. Translating gives CASTLGDTGNEQFF.

This chain links TRBV18 with TRBJ2-1; 8 bases are shared with TRBD1. V trimming: 4 bases; J trimming: 5 bases; junction bases outside the gene matches: 16. CDR1 is KGHSH and CDR2 is LQKENI in the germline V gene. The CDR3 has 18 amino acids. CDR3 protein: CASSRRIADREGDNEQFF. As DNA, the CDR3 is TGTGCCAGCTCACGAAGAATAGCGGACAGGGAAGGTGACAATGAGCAGTTCTTC.

The chain carries TRBV6-2 or TRBV6-3 and TRBJ2-5, with D possibly being TRBD1 or TRBD2 (5 bases each). Germline loops: CDR1 MNHEY, CDR2 SVGEGT. Trimming stripped 4 bases from V and 2 bases from J, with 14 bases between. The CDR3 runs 15 residues. This CDR3 is CASSSILEGQETQYF. The CDR3 nucleotides are TGTGCCAGCAGTTCCATTCTCGAGGGGCAAGAGACCCAGTACTTC.

The V and J genes are TRBV30 and TRBJ2-1; 11 nucleotides line up with TRBD2. The trim removed 6 bases at V and 9 bases at J, leaving 13 bases unmatched. The germline gives CDR1 GTSNPN, CDR2 SVGIG (reference sequence). The length of the CDR3 is 15 residues. As DNA, the CDR3 is TGTGCCTGCCCCCTCTTAGCGGGAGGGTTATCTGAGCAGTTCTTC. It codes for CACPLLAGGLSEQFF.

There are many counts of this clonotype. The chain uses TRBV4-1 and TRBJ2-6, with no clear D. Germline V gives CDR1 MGHRA, CDR2 YSYEKL. CDR3 length: 15 amino acids. V was shortened by 4 bases and J by 0 bases, with 7 bases between the two germline ends. The CDR3: CASSPWGSGANVLTF. As DNA, the CDR3 is TGCGCCAGCAGCCCCTGGGGCTCTGGGGCCAACGTCCTGACTTTC.

There are many counts of this clonotype. The rearrangement links TRBV19 to TRBJ1-1; TRBD1 might be the D (6 bases). V lost 6 bases, J lost 3 bases, and 11 bases lay in between. From germline, CDR1 is LNHDA and CDR2 SQIVND (reference sequence). The CDR3 consists of 13 residues. The CDR3 sequence: CASRPGVYTEAFF. DNA for the CDR3: TGTGCCAGTAGACCAGGGGTTTACACTGAAGCTTTCTTT.

The sample holds many counts of this clonotype. The chain is built from TRBV11-3 and TRBJ2-7, with D possibly TRBD2 on 5 matching bases. With 2 bases removed from V and 3 bases from J, the gap between germline ends came to 17 bases. The CDR3 spans 16 residues. The germline V gene has CDR1 SGHNT and CDR2 YENEEA. Here the CDR3 reads CASSLTGNPLYYEQYF. CDR3 coding DNA: TGTGCCAGCAGCTTAACGGGGAACCCCCTCTACTACGAGCAGTACTTC.

The chain recombines TRBV6-5 with TRBJ2-1; D gene uncertain. Looked up from germline, CDR1 is MNHEY and CDR2 is SVGAGI. Trimming shortened V by 3 bases and J by 9 bases, and 9 bases separated the two germline ends. CDR3 length: 12 amino acids. This CDR3 is CASSYQLGEQFF. CDR3 in DNA: TGTGCCAGCAGTTATCAGCTAGGTGAGCAGTTCTTC.

This clonotype was counted at least ten times. The genes are TRBV10-3 and TRBJ1-5; perhaps TRBD1 as D (6 bases). Per germline, CDR1 ENHRY and CDR2 SYGVKD. There are 14 residues in the CDR3. V lost 8 bases and J lost 2, with 13 bases in between. The chain's CDR3 is CAIGGGVGNQPQHF. In nucleotides, the CDR3 is TGTGCCATCGGGGGCGGGGTGGGCAATCAGCCCCAGCATTTT.

This clonotype was recorded many times. The chain joins TRBV6-2 or TRBV6-3 to TRBJ2-1, with D possibly matching TRBD1 (6 bases). Trimming shortened V by 5 bases and J by 1 base, and 12 bases separated the two germline ends. Per germline, CDR1 MNHEY and CDR2 SVGEGT. The CDR3 has 15 residues. CDR3 protein: CASSVQTGSYNEQFF. CDR3 nucleotide sequence: TGTGCCAGCAGTGTACAGACAGGTTCCTACAATGAGCAGTTCTTC.

This clonotype was recorded at least ten times. The J gene is TRBJ2-5, the V gene TRBV12-3 or TRBV12-4; TRBD2 matches 9 bases. The CDR3 loop spans 14 amino acids. V was pared by 4 bases and J by 4 bases, with 4 bases of the junction left unmatched. CDR3 region: CASSSIAGAETQYF. The CDR3 region has the DNA TGTGCCAGCAGTTCGATAGCGGGAGCAGAGACCCAGTACTTC.

This clonotype turned up a few times. V usage is TRBV7-9 and J usage is TRBJ2-1; TRBD2 matches 10 bases. Germline CDR1 SEHNR, CDR2 FQNEAQ (reference sequence). This CDR3 is built from 18 residues. V dropped 7 bases and J dropped 8; count of bases not matched to a gene: 20. The CDR3 region has the DNA TGTGCCAGCACCCCTAAAACCCCCTCAGCGGGAGGGATGCATGAGCAGTTCTTC. Its protein product is CASTPKTPSAGGMHEQFF.